This record concerns one T cell receptor beta chain sequence. These data belong to a study of blood T cell repertoires in COVID-19. The overall study: Acute-phase and convalescent COVID-19 samples originated in the United States, Italy and Spain. Sources were T cells, B-cell-depleted T cells, or PBMCs; the material itself was cDNA or gDNA.

Trimming cost V 4 bases and J 7 bases; bases outside gene matches: 8. The CDR3 is made up of 15 amino acids. Germline V gives CDR1 MGHDK, CDR2 SYGVNS. In the authors' methods: Reference gene primer amplification gave estimated nucleated cell counts. Produced via immunoSEQ multiplex PCR; TCRdb's table is partial and in-frame only. D and trimming come from the DNA, and the V and J calls and clone size come from that table. The profile covers about 27,000 clones, with approximately 90% appearing a single time and 2.8% taken by the ten largest. The sequencing sample was made of peripheral blood. This receptor was identified in a human donor in a cohort sampled during active COVID-19. This chain joins TRBV25-1 and TRBJ2-1, with 9 bases that match TRBD1. DNA of the CDR3: TGTGCCAGCAGTGGGGGACAGGGATTACGGAATGAGCAGTTCTTC. Its protein is CASSGGQGLRNEQFF.